The clone carrying this T cell receptor beta chain was seen ten or more times. What it recognizes is unknown. All patients reached thyroid surgery having received no treatment beforehand. This sample stems from a study of metastatic and nonmetastatic thyroid tumors. Turning to the study itself: It was across blood and tumor or nodule tissue from malignant and benign thyroid patients that repertoires were compared. Study-level findings and limits: Reports indicated that malignant thyroid tumors showed significantly higher TCR beta diversity than benign nodules did, in blood and tumor.

In the study's own analysis: In papillary thyroid cancer, a distant-metastasis classifier was built using CDR3 differences across clinicopathological groups. TCRdb re-called the PCR reads with MiXCR. Clone size and V and J calls follow TCRdb, not the original study. The table has nearly 25,000 clones, about 26% seen once; the top ten hold about a sixth. Germline CDR1 reads SGHNT; CDR2 reads YYREEE (reference sequence). Trimming cost V 4 bases and J 4 bases, with 16 bases left between them. The CDR3 length is 15 residues. The TCR sequence derives from a male donor with papillary thyroid cancer or a benign thyroid nodule (not recorded which). Some clones in this sample may be carry-over from other donors' samples. The source material was blood. The chain carries TRBV5-4 and TRBJ2-3; D ambiguous. CDR3 nucleotides: TGTGCCAGCAGCCCCTCTGATTGGGGTCCAGATACGCAGTATTTT. Its protein product is CASSPSDWGPDTQYF. Full variable domain (outside the CDR3, taken from reference TRBV5-4 and TRBJ2-3): ETGVTQSPTHLIKTRGQQVTLRCSSQSGHNTVSWYQQALGQGPQFIFQYYREEENGRGNFPPRFSGLQFPNYSSELNVNALELDDSALYLCASSPSDWGPDTQYFGPGTRLTVL.